This is a list of T cell receptor beta chains from one sample in a study of T cells after yellow fever vaccination. TCRdb re-derived calls from the 5' RACE reads in MiXCR, one entry per CDR3 protein. The sample lists 200,000 to 300,000 distinct CDR3 sequences, about 7.1% seen once, with 0.85% in the top ten. Specimen: CD4+ T cells sorted from PBMCs, collected 15 days after the yellow fever booster vaccination. These receptors came from a man aged 25 to 40 who received the YFV17D yellow fever vaccine. Each CDR3 is given with its conserved first and last residue. Fields, in order: J gene, D gene, V gene, clone size, CDR3 DNA, CDR3 protein. D genes are given only for firm matches. Some rows have no size entry. The others give once, few or many, or a class for an expanded clone.

TRBJ2-1,NA,TRBV5-4,NA,TGTGCCAGCAGTCTTGAGAGGAGCAACAATGAGCAGTTCTTC,CASSLERSNNEQFF
TRBJ2-2,NA,TRBV20-1,few,TGCTGTGCTAGAGGGACGTCTGGGGGCAGGACCGGGGAGCTGTTTTTT,CCARGTSGGRTGELFF
TRBJ2-7,TRBD2,TRBV7-2,few,TGTGCCAGCAGCTCCGAGGGACTATCATCCTACGAGCAGTACTTC,CASSSEGLSSYEQYF
TRBJ2-5,NA,TRBV11-2,NA,TGTGCCAGCAGCTTAGCTCGAGTTCGGGAGACCCAGTACTTC,CASSLARVRETQYF
TRBJ2-3,TRBD1,TRBV29-1,few,TGCAGCATGGACAGGGGGTCAGATACGCAGTATTTT,CSMDRGSDTQYF
TRBJ2-2,NA,TRBV12-3/TRBV12-4,NA,TGTGCCAGCAGTTTTGACCGACACGACACCGGGGAGCTGTTTTTT,CASSFDRHDTGELFF
TRBJ2-5,NA,TRBV24-1,few,TGTGCCACCAGTGACCCTCTGCAAGAGACCCAGTACTTC,CATSDPLQETQYF
TRBJ2-1,NA,TRBV7-8,NA,TGTGCCAGCCAACCGGGTCGTTACAATGAGCAGTTCTTC,CASQPGRYNEQFF
TRBJ2-7,TRBD2,TRBV20-1,few,TGCAGTGCTAGATCCCCCCGAAGCGGGAGTTACGAGCAGTACTTC,CSARSPRSGSYEQYF
TRBJ2-7,NA,TRBV14,few,TGTGCCAGCAGCCAAGCTGCAGCTACTCGGGCGCAGTACTTC,CASSQAAATRAQYF
TRBJ2-1,TRBD2,TRBV5-5,few,TGTGCCAGCAGCACAACGGGACTAGCGGGAGAAGAGCAGTTCTTC,CASSTTGLAGEEQFF
TRBJ2-1,NA,TRBV19,NA,TGTGCCAGTAGTATAAGGGGCCAAGAGAGGGGGGGGCAGTTCTTC,CASSIRGQERGGQFF
TRBJ2-1,NA,TRBV5-1,many,TGCGCCAGCAGCTTGGCCGCCCACCTCCTCCACGTGCAGTTCTTC,CASSLAAHLLHVQFF
TRBJ2-3,TRBD1,TRBV5-5,few,TGTGCCAGCAGCCGGCAGGGACAGGGGGCGAGGTTGGATACGCAGTATTTT,CASSRQGQGARLDTQYF
TRBJ2-5,TRBD2,TRBV20-1,NA,TGCAGTGCGGCGGGACTAGCGGGAGGGCCCGAGACCCAGTACTTC,CSAAGLAGGPETQYF
TRBJ2-1,TRBD2,TRBV7-2,NA,TGTGCCAGCAGCTTAAGTAGCGGGACTCACAATGAGCAGTTCTTC,CASSLSSGTHNEQFF
TRBJ1-6,NA,TRBV4-3,NA,TGCGCCAGCAGCCAAGATTTTGCTTCTCTCAGCTCCTATAATTCACCCCTCCACTTT,CASSQDFASLSSYNSPLHF
TRBJ2-3,NA,TRBV5-1,many,TGCGCCTCACGGGCTGCAGATACGCAGTATTTT,CASRAADTQYF
TRBJ2-1,TRBD2,TRBV5-1,NA,TGCGCCAGCAGCTCCAGACTAGCGGCCAGCGAGCAGTTCTTC,CASSSRLAASEQFF
TRBJ2-5,NA,TRBV20-1,NA,TGCAGTCCATCTTTGGAGACCCAGTACTTC,CSPSLETQYF
TRBJ2-5,TRBD2,TRBV18,few,TGTGCCAGCTCACCACAACTAGCGGTACAAGAGACCCAGTACTTC,CASSPQLAVQETQYF
TRBJ2-2,TRBD2,TRBV30,few,TGTGCCTGGAGGTTAGCGGGAGCGACCGGGGAGCTGTTTTTT,CAWRLAGATGELFF
TRBJ2-3,TRBD2,TRBV4-2,few,TGTGCCAGCAGCCAGTTGGCTGAGGGACTAGCGGGAGCAGATACGCAGTATTTT,CASSQLAEGLAGADTQYF
TRBJ2-1,NA,TRBV10-3,many,TGTGCCACCGGACGGGGAGAGGGCTTTTGGGAGCAGTTCTTC,CATGRGEGFWEQFF
TRBJ2-3,NA,TRBV4-2,NA,TGTGCCAGCAGCTCGCGGACAGAAACAGATACGCAGTATTTT,CASSSRTETDTQYF
TRBJ1-5,NA,TRBV6-2/TRBV6-3,many,TGTGCCTCACAGCACGGCGGCGGGGGCAATCAGCCCCAGCATTTT,CASQHGGGGNQPQHF
TRBJ2-6,NA,TRBV2,NA,TGTGCCAGTTCGTACCCGCGTGAGGGGGGCGGTCTTGGGGCCAACGTCCTGACTTTC,CASSYPREGGGLGANVLTF
TRBJ2-5,NA,TRBV7-2,many,TGTGCCAGCAGCTTCCAAAGGGAGACCCAGTACTTC,CASSFQRETQYF
TRBJ1-1,TRBD1,TRBV5-1,many,TGCGCCAGCAGCTCGGACAGGGGTGGGTTTGAAGCTTTCTTT,CASSSDRGGFEAFF